The 29 T cell receptor beta chains listed next were all sequenced from one sample in a study of blood T cell repertoires in COVID-19. This table comes from immunoSEQ multiplex PCR, and its TCRdb copy is limited to in-frame clones, with some not included. This sample yields about 210,000 clones, of which 75% to 85% are seen a single time; approximately 5% belongs to the top ten. Material for sequencing was peripheral blood. These receptors were collected from a woman aged 70-85 years with COVID-19, enrolled during active disease.

This clone was counted between two and nine times. This sequence joins TRBV6-1 and TRBJ2-7, with TRBD1 as a possible D gene (5 bases). Germline lookup yields CDR1 MNHNS and CDR2 SASEGT. The CDR3 is 13 residues long. V was cut by 1 base and J by 2 bases, with 6 bases left in between. The CDR3 spells CASSEGQTYEQYF. The CDR3 DNA reads TGTGCCAGCAGTGAAGGACAGACCTACGAGCAGTACTTC.

The gene calls are TRBV19 and TRBJ2-1; TRBD2 matches at 10 bases. Looked up from germline, CDR1 is LNHDA and CDR2 is SQIVND (reference sequence). CDR3 size: 17 residues. The junction had 21 bases not matched to a gene; V was cut back by 6 bases and J by 13 bases. The CDR3 spells CASSPPMSGRARPNQFF. CDR3 bases: TGTGCCAGTAGCCCGCCCATGAGCGGGAGGGCCCGTCCGAATCAGTTCTTC.

The chain is built from TRBV15 and TRBJ2-5; possible D gene TRBD2, 6 bases. CDR1 and CDR2 (germline): LNHNV, YYDKDF (reference sequence). There are 14 residues in the CDR3. Trimming removed 3 bases from V and 3 bases from J, with 11 bases in between. The CDR3 loop is CATSSPGSEETQYF. The CDR3, as DNA: TGTGCCACCAGCAGTCCCGGGAGTGAAGAGACCCAGTACTTC.

The rearrangement links TRBV5-4 to TRBJ1-3; the match to TRBD1 covers 7 bases. Germline V gene data show CDR1 as SGHNT and CDR2 as YYREEE (reference sequence). V shed 0 bases, J shed 4 bases, and the junction held 1 base outside the gene matches. The CDR3 contains 14 residues. CDR3 sequence: CASSLADRGNTIYF. The CDR3 nucleotides are TGTGCCAGCAGCTTGGCGGACAGGGGAAACACCATATATTTT.

The chain is built from TRBV7-9 and TRBJ2-2; the D is unclear. Germline lookup yields CDR1 SEHNR and CDR2 FQNEAQ (reference sequence). The CDR3 sequence is 14 residues long. Trimming pared 0 bases from V and 2 bases from J, leaving 4 bases between. In DNA form, the CDR3 reads TGTGCCAGCAGCTTAGCCTCTAACACCGGGGAGCTGTTTTTT. Protein: CASSLASNTGELFF.

The J gene is TRBJ2-7, the V gene TRBV28; 8 bases are a match to TRBD1. Looked up from germline, CDR1 is MDHEN and CDR2 is SYDVKM. The length of the CDR3 is 14 residues. The J segment lost 8 bases and the V segment lost 7 bases, leaving 13 bases of the junction unmatched. CDR3 coding DNA: TGTGCCAGCACCTTTTCGGCAGGGGGCTCCAAGCAGTACTTC. Residues: CASTFSAGGSKQYF.

This clone showed up just a few times. The rearrangement links TRBV19 to TRBJ1-5, with a possible D match to TRBD1 (5 bases). Looked up from germline, CDR1 is LNHDA and CDR2 is SQIVND (reference sequence). With 0 bases removed from V and 0 bases from J, the gap between germline ends came to 18 bases. This CDR3 comprises 19 residues. The DNA of the CDR3 is TGTGCCAGTAGTATAGATCCTTCTGGGGCGGCCCATAGCAATCAGCCCCAGCATTTT. Amino acids: CASSIDPSGAAHSNQPQHF. The full variable domain, completed using reference TRBV19 and TRBJ1-5, is DGGITQSPKYLFRKEGQNVTLSCEQNLNHDAMYWYRQDPGQGLRLIYYSQIVNDFQKGDIAEGYSVSREKKESFPLTVTSAQKNPTAFYLCASSIDPSGAAHSNQPQHFGDGTRLSIL.

The chain carries TRBV9 and TRBJ2-1; D gene ambiguous. Germline-derived CDR1 and CDR2 are SGDLS and YYNGEE. V lost 1 base and J 0 bases, leaving 11 bases between the germline ends. The CDR3 loop spans 16 amino acids. This CDR3 is CASSVFGTSSYNEQFF. In DNA form, the CDR3 reads TGTGCCAGCAGCGTATTTGGTACGAGCTCCTACAATGAGCAGTTCTTC.

The chain is built from TRBV5-1 and TRBJ2-3; unclear D gene. The length of the CDR3 is 15 residues. Trimming removed 0 bases at V and 0 bases at J, with 8 bases between. Germline V CDR1 and CDR2: SGHRS, YFSETQ. CDR3 nucleotide sequence: TGCGCCAGCAGCTTGGATAGCATTAGCACAGATACGCAGTATTTT. This codes for CASSLDSISTDTQYF.

The sample holds a few counts of this clone. This chain connects TRBV19 to TRBJ2-1; TRBD2 matches 9 bases. Germline V CDR1 and CDR2: LNHDA, SQIVND (reference sequence). The CDR3 contains 14 residues. The ends lost 5 bases at V and 5 bases at J; junction bases unmatched: 4. CDR3 in DNA: TGTGCCAGTAGTCCTGGACTAGCGCACAATGAGCAGTTCTTC. It is translated as CASSPGLAHNEQFF.

CDR3 protein: CASSFLGTGVYNEQFF. DNA for the CDR3: TGTGCCAGCAGCTTTCTCGGGACAGGGGTCTACAATGAGCAGTTCTTC. The gene calls are TRBV13 and TRBJ2-1, with 10 bases lining up with TRBD1. Germline CDR1 is PRHDT and CDR2 is FYEKMQ (reference sequence). CDR3 length: 16 residues. Trimming cost V 3 bases and J 3 bases; bases outside gene matches: 5.

V and J are TRBV7-8 and TRBJ2-3, with 7 nucleotides matching TRBD2. The CDR3 has 16 amino acids. Germline-derived CDR1 and CDR2 are SGHVS and FQNEAQ. After removal of 1 base from V and 4 bases from J, the junction contained 8 bases not matched to a gene. DNA for the CDR3: TGTGCCAGCAGCTTAGTGGGAGGGGCGGGCTCAGATACGCAGTATTTT. Translated, it gives CASSLVGGAGSDTQYF.

The sample holds a few counts of this clone. For the CDR3, the DNA is TGTGCCAGCAGTATACTGTCTAGCCATGGGCAGTTCTTC. It yields the protein CASSILSSHGQFF. This rearrangement joins TRBV12-3 or TRBV12-4 to TRBJ2-1; a weak D match, TRBD2 (5 bases). CDR3 size: 13 residues. The V end was cut by 5 bases, the J end by 12 bases, with 17 bases between.

The V gene is TRBV7-2, the J gene TRBJ2-1; weak D call: TRBD1 (5 bases). The CDR3 sequence is 14 residues long. V lost 4 bases and J 4 bases, leaving 11 bases between the germline ends. Germline CDR1 SGHTA, CDR2 FQGNSA. The CDR3 protein is CASSSPGSYNEQFF. The CDR3 DNA is TGTGCCAGCAGCTCCCCAGGGTCTTACAATGAGCAGTTCTTC.

The V gene is TRBV5-1, the J gene TRBJ2-3; 9 nucleotides agree with TRBD2. Germline-derived CDR1 and CDR2 are SGHRS and YFSETQ. The CDR3 is 16 amino acids. The V segment lost 3 bases and the J segment 5 bases; nucleotides outside the gene matches: 10. The CDR3 sequence is CASSWGDSGRGDTQYF. For the CDR3, the DNA is TGCGCCAGCAGCTGGGGGGATAGCGGGAGAGGAGATACGCAGTATTTT.

V gene TRBV24-1 combines with J gene TRBJ2-3, with 7 bases lining up with TRBD2. The CDR3 totals 14 residues. Per the germline V gene, CDR1 is KGHDR and CDR2 is SFDVKD. V shed 3 bases, J shed 6 bases, and the junction held 5 bases outside the gene matches. CDR3 sequence (DNA): TGTGCCACCAGTGATCCCGGGAGGCCCGATACGCAGTATTTT. Its translation: CATSDPGRPDTQYF.

The chain employs TRBV15 and TRBJ2-3, with a possible D match to TRBD1 (5 bases). The V end lost 1 base, the J end lost 6 bases, and 14 bases lay between the germline ends. CDR3 size: 15 residues. CDR1 is LNHNV and CDR2 is YYDKDF in the germline V gene (reference sequence). The CDR3 DNA reads TGTGCCACCAGCAGAGCCGGGTCAGGGCGCGATACGCAGTATTTT. Protein product: CATSRAGSGRDTQYF.

CDR3 nucleotides: TGCAGCGTTGAAAGGACAGGAGGCGCTGAAGCTTTCTTT. This encodes CSVERTGGAEAFF. This rearrangement joins TRBV29-1 to TRBJ1-1, with TRBD1 matching 7 bases. Per germline, CDR1 SQVTM and CDR2 ANQGSEA. The CDR3 length is 13 residues. V lost 2 bases to trimming and J lost 6 bases; unmatched junction nucleotides: 6. Complete variable domain (other parts from reference TRBV29-1 and TRBJ1-1): SAVISQKPSRDICQRGTSLTIQCQVDSQVTMMFWYRQQPGQSLTLIATANQGSEATYESGFVIDKFPISRPNLTFSTLTVSNMSPEDSSIYLCSVERTGGAEAFFGQGTRLTVV.

The chain combines TRBV5-6 with TRBJ1-2; 10 positions agree with TRBD1. CDR1 is SGHDT, CDR2 YYEEEE, per germline. Trimming took 4 bases from V and 0 from J; bases not matched to a gene: 6. This CDR3 is 16 amino acids long. The CDR3 loop reads CASSPGTGASNYGYTF. The CDR3 region has the DNA TGTGCCAGCAGCCCCGGGACAGGGGCCTCTAACTATGGCTACACCTTC.

This rearrangement joins TRBV28 to TRBJ2-7, with 8 nucleotides matching TRBD2. CDR3 length: 16 residues. Unmatched junction bases numbered 10, after V lost 4 bases and J lost 2 bases. CDR1 and CDR2 (germline): MDHEN, SYDVKM. CDR3 amino acids: CASSSPSRGGTYEQYF. As DNA, the CDR3 is TGTGCCAGCAGTTCCCCATCTCGGGGGGGGACCTACGAGCAGTACTTC.

This clone has more than one count but fewer than ten. The CDR3 region has the DNA TGTGCCAGCAGCTTAGGGACAACTGGTCAGCCCCAGCATTTT. Translated: CASSLGTTGQPQHF. This chain links TRBV7-9 with TRBJ1-5; D might be TRBD1 (5 bases). V shed 1 base and J shed 6 bases, with 10 bases lying between them. CDR1 and CDR2 from the germline V gene are SEHNR and FQNEAQ (reference sequence). CDR3 length: 14 residues.

The V gene is TRBV6-2 or TRBV6-3, the J gene TRBJ2-3; 10 bases fit TRBD2. Germline V CDR1 and CDR2: MNHEY, SVGEGT. The CDR3 loop spans 15 amino acids. V shed 4 bases and J 2 bases; nucleotides not matched to a gene: 3. CDR3 loop: CASSLAGGPTDTQYF. For the CDR3, the DNA is TGTGCCAGCAGTTTAGCGGGAGGACCCACAGATACGCAGTATTTT.

The chain uses TRBV30 and TRBJ2-7; maybe TRBD2 (6 bases). Trimming stripped 4 bases from V and 3 bases from J, with 22 bases between. Looked up from germline, CDR1 is GTSNPN and CDR2 is SVGIG (reference sequence). The length of the CDR3 is 16 residues. This chain's CDR3 is CAWNHPSRGGHYEQYF. The CDR3, as DNA: TGTGCCTGGAATCACCCCTCGAGGGGAGGACACTACGAGCAGTACTTC. Together with reference TRBV30 and TRBJ2-7, the CDR3 gives the full variable domain: SQTIHQWPATLVQPVGSPLSLECTVEGTSNPNLYWYRQAAGRGLQLLFYSVGIGQISSEVPQNLSASRPQDRQFILSSKKLLLSDSGFYLCAWNHPSRGGHYEQYFGPGTRLTVT.

The genes are TRBV3-1 (or the pseudogene TRBV3-2) and TRBJ1-1; a possible D gene is TRBD1 (6 bases). CDR3 size: 16 residues. Trimming stripped 4 bases from V and 6 bases from J, with 21 bases between. Germline CDR1 and CDR2: LGHDT and YNNKEL (reference sequence). CDR3 nucleotide sequence: TGTGCCAGCAGCCCAATGCACGATAACAGGGTAGCTGAAGCTTTCTTT. The encoded protein is CASSPMHDNRVAEAFF.

The chain couples TRBV5-1 to TRBJ2-3; 9 nucleotides line up with TRBD2. Unmatched junction bases numbered 8, after V lost 0 bases and J lost 3 bases. This CDR3 has 17 amino acids. The germline CDR1 and CDR2 sequences are SGHRS and YFSETQ. The CDR3 coding sequence is TGCGCCAGCAGCTTGGGGCAAAGGCTAGCGGGAACAGATACGCAGTATTTT. Protein sequence: CASSLGQRLAGTDTQYF.

This clone was seen a few times. The gene calls are TRBV4-3 and TRBJ2-3; 7 nucleotides agree with TRBD2. With 2 bases clipped from V and 1 base from J, the junction kept 15 bases outside the gene matches. The CDR3 is made up of 19 amino acids. The germline V gene has CDR1 LGHNA and CDR2 YSLEER. The DNA for the CDR3 is TGCGCCAGCAGCCAATTTAGGACTTGGGCGGGAGAGGGCACAGATACGCAGTATTTT. It specifies CASSQFRTWAGEGTDTQYF.

J is TRBJ1-5 and V is TRBV7-9; TRBD1 is a possible D gene (6 bases). The length of the CDR3 is 17 residues. With 5 bases removed from V and 3 bases from J, the gap between germline ends came to 20 bases. The germline V gene encodes CDR1 SEHNR and CDR2 FQNEAQ (reference sequence). The CDR3, as DNA: TGTGCCAGCAGCGCCGGGGGCGGCGGGGGCCCCAATCAGCCCCAGCATTTT. Its translation: CASSAGGGGGPNQPQHF.

This clone was seen just once. The chain employs TRBV5-4 and TRBJ2-1; 13 bases are a match to TRBD2. Germline V gene data show CDR1 as SGHNT and CDR2 as YYREEE (reference sequence). The ends lost 3 bases at V and 10 bases at J; junction bases unmatched: 4. The CDR3 runs to 14 residues. The CDR3 DNA sequence: TGTGCCAGCAGCTCAGCGGGACTAGCGGGAGAGCAGTTCTTC. It is translated as CASSSAGLAGEQFF.

The table lists this clone with a count of one. This chain connects TRBV5-6 to TRBJ2-7; the match to TRBD1 covers 8 bases. Looked up from germline, CDR1 is SGHDT and CDR2 is YYEEEE. The CDR3 spans 13 residues. Unmatched junction bases numbered 5, after V lost 6 bases and J lost 3 bases. CDR3 region: CASTWTGSYEQYF. CDR3 DNA sequence: TGTGCCAGCACCTGGACAGGGAGCTACGAGCAGTACTTC. Full variable domain (remainder filled in from reference TRBV5-6 and TRBJ2-7): DAGVTQSPTHLIKTRGQQVTLRCSPKSGHDTVSWYQQALGQGPQFIFQYYEEEERQRGNFPDRFSGHQFPNYSSELNVNALLLGDSALYLCASTWTGSYEQYFGPGTRLTVT.